Presented here are 25 T cell receptor beta chains from one specimen sequenced in a study of radiation and T cells in renal cell carcinoma. Profiled with immunoSEQ multiplex PCR; TCRdb holds only in-frame clones, not every one. The table includes about 19,000 clones, about 60% detected once. Sample treatment: 15 Gy SBRT to primary tumor, nephrectomy 4 weeks later. The input for sequencing was tumor tissue, taken from a patient whose treatment included radiotherapy and nephrectomy. The receptors stem from a woman aged 65 to 85 with renal cell carcinoma.

The chain combines TRBV6-1 with TRBJ1-2; D might be TRBD1 (6 bases). This CDR3 has 15 residues. The V gene lost 6 bases and the J gene lost 3 bases, with 17 bases spanning the gap. From germline, CDR1 is MNHNS and CDR2 SASEGT. This CDR3 reads CASRASPTGHYGYTF. CDR3 sequence (DNA): TGTGCCAGCAGAGCCTCCCCCACAGGGCACTATGGCTACACCTTC.

The chain has TRBV27 and TRBJ1-1, with 7 bases aligning to TRBD1. The CDR3 contains 12 residues. Germline assignment: CDR1 MNHEY and CDR2 SMNVEV (reference sequence). Unmatched junction bases numbered 5, after V lost 5 bases and J lost 8 bases. CDR3 sequence: CASSHRGGEAFF. CDR3 DNA: TGTGCCAGCAGTCACAGGGGAGGAGAAGCTTTCTTT.

The CDR3: CASTQMGGKLFF. The CDR3 coding sequence is TGTGCCAGCACTCAAATGGGGGGAAAACTGTTTTTT. The chain joins TRBV28 to TRBJ1-4, with a tentative D call TRBD1 (5 bases). With 7 bases removed from V and 10 bases from J, the gap between germline ends came to 13 bases. CDR3 length equals 12 residues. The germline CDR1 and CDR2 sequences are MDHEN and SYDVKM.

This sequence joins TRBV27 and TRBJ1-4; D is possibly TRBD1 (5 bases). CDR3 length equals 14 residues. V was pared by 3 bases and J by 3 bases, with 8 bases between. Germline lookup yields CDR1 MNHEY and CDR2 SMNVEV (reference sequence). CDR3: CASSLSGSNEKLFF. CDR3 nucleotides: TGTGCCAGCAGTTTGTCAGGGTCTAATGAAAAACTGTTTTTT.

This clone was counted only a few times. The chain couples TRBV30 to TRBJ1-2; D gene unclear. The germline V and J ends were trimmed by 3 bases and 3 bases, with 5 bases remaining between them. In germline, CDR1 is GTSNPN, CDR2 SVGIG (reference sequence). The CDR3 totals 11 residues. The CDR3 nucleotides read TGTGCCTGGAGGGGGTACTATGGCTACACCTTC. It yields the protein CAWRGYYGYTF.

The chain employs TRBV11-2 and TRBJ2-3; D ambiguous. Germline CDR1 and CDR2: SGHAT and FQNNGV. The CDR3 totals 13 residues. Deletions cut 3 bases from V and 6 bases from J, with 10 bases between. The CDR3 DNA follows: TGTGCCAGCAGCTTTCAACAGTGGGATACGCAGTATTTT. This codes for CASSFQQWDTQYF.

CDR3 sequence: CASSQKAGVAQYF. The CDR3 DNA reads as TGCGCCAGCAGCCAGAAGGCGGGGGTGGCGCAGTATTTT. The chain joins TRBV4-3 to TRBJ2-3, with TRBD2 matching over 7 bases. The junction had 7 bases not matched to a gene; V was cut back by 3 bases and J by 10 bases. The CDR3 has 13 amino acids. CDR1 and CDR2 from the germline V gene are LGHNA and YSLEER.

This clone was observed a few times. V is TRBV29-1 and J is TRBJ2-7, with unresolved D. This CDR3 region has 13 residues. V gave up 4 bases and J gave up 2 bases, with 12 bases separating them. CDR1 is SQVTM, CDR2 ANQGSEA, per germline. The CDR3 loop is CSVAETLTYEQYF. The CDR3 DNA is TGCAGCGTTGCAGAGACATTAACCTACGAGCAGTACTTC.

The rearrangement joins TRBV6-5 to TRBJ1-2; 7 nucleotides line up with TRBD1. This CDR3 region has 15 residues. J was trimmed by 2 bases and V by 7 bases; bases with no gene match: 10. The V gene's germline CDR1 is MNHEY and CDR2 SVGAGI. The CDR3 sequence: CASNADRALNYGYTF. For the CDR3, the DNA is TGTGCCAGCAATGCCGACAGGGCCCTCAACTATGGCTACACCTTC.

This clone was counted between two and nine times. V usage is TRBV7-3 and J usage is TRBJ1-5, with D maybe TRBD1 (5 bases). With 5 bases removed from V and 6 bases from J, the gap between germline ends came to 17 bases. Germline V gene data show CDR1 as SGHTA and CDR2 as FQGTGA. The length of the CDR3 is 15 residues. CDR3 loop: CASSPTAGTGQPQHF. The CDR3 DNA reads TGTGCCAGCAGCCCGACCGCAGGGACGGGTCAGCCCCAGCATTTT.

The chain joins TRBV11-2 to TRBJ2-2; a possible D gene is TRBD1 (6 bases). V lost 5 bases, J lost 6 bases, and 13 bases lay in between. The CDR3 sequence is 14 residues long. Germline V lookup: CDR1 SGHAT, CDR2 FQNNGV. Here the CDR3 reads CASSGTRGSGELFF. The CDR3 DNA follows: TGTGCCAGCAGCGGGACAAGGGGATCCGGGGAGCTGTTTTTT.

This clone was observed a few times. This sequence joins TRBV20-1 and TRBJ1-5; unclear D gene. The CDR3 is 11 residues long. V was pared by 3 bases and J by 5 bases, with 5 bases between. Germline V gene lookup returns CDR1 DFQATT and CDR2 SNEGSKA (reference sequence). CDR3 DNA sequence: TGCAGTGCTAGTTTGGATCAGCCCCAGCATTTT. Translating it yields CSASLDQPQHF.

The rearrangement joins TRBV7-3 to TRBJ1-2, with D perhaps TRBD1 (5 bases). Per germline, CDR1 SGHTA and CDR2 FQGTGA. V lost 3 bases, J lost 4 bases, and 12 bases lay in between. The CDR3 sequence is 14 residues long. As DNA, the CDR3 is TGTGCCAGCAGCTTCCAGGGTGGGGGCTATGGCTACACCTTC. It is translated as CASSFQGGGYGYTF.

CDR3 residues: CASSYSNVDEQYF. Written as DNA, the CDR3 is TGTGCCAGCAGTTACTCGAACGTAGACGAGCAGTACTTC. The chain employs TRBV6-5 and TRBJ2-7; D unclear. Trimming shortened V by 0 bases and J by 5 bases, and 8 bases separated the two germline ends. CDR1 is MNHEY, CDR2 SVGAGI, per germline. This CDR3 spans 13 amino acids.

The CDR3 is CASNPGGQPQHF. The CDR3 DNA sequence: TGTGCCAGCAATCCCGGGGGACAGCCCCAGCATTTT. The genes are TRBV6-6 and TRBJ1-5; possibly TRBD1 for D (5 bases). The CDR3 length is 12 residues. V lost 7 bases, J lost 7 bases, and 11 bases lay in between. CDR1 is MNHNY and CDR2 is SVGAGI in the germline V gene (reference sequence).

CDR3: CASSGSDTQYF. The CDR3 DNA is TGTGCCAGTAGTGGGTCAGATACGCAGTATTTT. The J gene is TRBJ2-3, the V gene TRBV19; no firm D call. The germline CDR1 and CDR2 sequences are LNHDA and SQIVND (reference sequence). CDR3 length equals 11 residues. Trimming removed 5 bases from V and 4 bases from J, with 4 bases in between. The variable domain in full, completed from reference TRBV19 and TRBJ2-3, reads DGGITQSPKYLFRKEGQNVTLSCEQNLNHDAMYWYRQDPGQGLRLIYYSQIVNDFQKGDIAEGYSVSREKKESFPLTVTSAQKNPTAFYLCASSGSDTQYFGPGTRLTVL.

The chain couples TRBV27 to TRBJ1-5, with a tentative D call TRBD1 (5 bases). V was shortened by 2 bases and J by 5 bases, with 7 bases between the two germline ends. The CDR3 is 13 residues long. From germline, CDR1 is MNHEY and CDR2 SMNVEV (reference sequence). The CDR3 DNA follows: TGTGCCAGCAGTTTAGGGACCGATCAGCCCCAGCATTTT. Encoded protein: CASSLGTDQPQHF.

This chain uses TRBV7-2 with TRBJ1-1; tentatively, D is TRBD1 (5 bases). The germline gives CDR1 SGHTA, CDR2 FQGNSA. CDR3 length equals 16 residues. V was cut by 5 bases and J by 5 bases, with 21 bases left in between. The CDR3 loop reads CASSTHRGGRVTEAFF. The CDR3, as DNA: TGTGCCAGCAGCACGCATAGGGGAGGGAGAGTGACTGAAGCTTTCTTT.

This clone is labeled medium-sized. V gene TRBV9 combines with J gene TRBJ1-3, with D perhaps TRBD1 (5 bases). This CDR3 is built from 15 residues. V lost 4 bases and J 4 bases, leaving 15 bases between the germline ends. CDR1 and CDR2 (germline): SGDLS, YYNGEE. CDR3 nucleotides: TGTGCCAGCAGCCCCGGGACCCTAGGAGGAAACACCATATATTTT. Translated: CASSPGTLGGNTIYF.

This clone showed up just a few times. The chain uses TRBV7-9 and TRBJ1-4, with a possible D match to TRBD1 (5 bases). The CDR3 spans 14 residues. V lost 1 base and J 8 bases, leaving 11 bases between the germline ends. Germline CDR1 reads SEHNR; CDR2 reads FQNEAQ (reference sequence). CDR3 in amino acids: CASSLEQAGEKLFF. DNA for the CDR3: TGTGCCAGCAGCTTAGAACAGGCAGGGGAAAAACTGTTTTTT.

The chain has TRBV7-2 and TRBJ1-1; D is unresolved. Germline loops: CDR1 SGHTA, CDR2 FQGNSA. The CDR3 extends over 14 amino acids. The germline V and J ends were trimmed by 2 bases and 1 base, with 8 bases remaining between them. The CDR3 DNA follows: TGTGCCAGCAGCTTAATGAGCTCGAACACTGAAGCTTTCTTT. This codes for CASSLMSSNTEAFF. The complete variable domain, with remaining parts taken from reference TRBV7-2 and TRBJ1-1, reads GAGVSQSPSNKVTEKGKDVELRCDPISGHTALYWYRQSLGQGLEFLIYFQGNSAPDKSGLPSDRFSAERTGGSVSTLTIQRTQQEDSAVYLCASSLMSSNTEAFFGQGTRLTVV.

The V gene is TRBV2, the J gene TRBJ2-5, with D uncertain. CDR3 size: 10 residues. The V gene lost 4 bases and the J gene lost 8 bases, with 5 bases spanning the gap. CDR1 is SNHLY, CDR2 FYNNEI, per germline. The CDR3 is CASSGVTQYF. The CDR3 DNA is TGTGCCAGCAGTGGAGTAACCCAGTACTTC.

The chain combines TRBV4-2 with TRBJ1-6; perhaps TRBD1 as D (6 bases). The germline V and J ends were trimmed by 3 bases and 3 bases, with 12 bases remaining between them. CDR3 size: 16 residues. Germline V gene lookup returns CDR1 LGHNA and CDR2 YNFKEQ. This chain's CDR3 is CASSQNGQIYNSPLHF. For the CDR3, the DNA is TGTGCCAGCAGCCAGAATGGACAGATCTATAATTCACCCCTCCACTTT.

This sequence joins TRBV4-1 and TRBJ2-1; TRBD2 matches at 9 bases. The CDR3 totals 16 residues. V was pared by 4 bases and J by 5 bases, with 9 bases of the junction left unmatched. Germline values: CDR1 MGHRA, CDR2 YSYEKL. In nucleotides, the CDR3 is TGCGCCAGCAGCCTCCCGGGACTAGCAAGGAACAATGAGCAGTTCTTC. Its translation: CASSLPGLARNNEQFF.

The V call is TRBV2, the J call TRBJ1-6, with unresolved D. Germline values: CDR1 SNHLY, CDR2 FYNNEI. With 4 bases removed from V and 0 bases from J, the gap between germline ends came to 10 bases. The CDR3 is 16 residues long. The CDR3 spells CASSALDSSYNSPLHF. The DNA of the CDR3 is TGTGCCAGCAGTGCGTTGGATAGCTCCTATAATTCACCCCTCCACTTT.